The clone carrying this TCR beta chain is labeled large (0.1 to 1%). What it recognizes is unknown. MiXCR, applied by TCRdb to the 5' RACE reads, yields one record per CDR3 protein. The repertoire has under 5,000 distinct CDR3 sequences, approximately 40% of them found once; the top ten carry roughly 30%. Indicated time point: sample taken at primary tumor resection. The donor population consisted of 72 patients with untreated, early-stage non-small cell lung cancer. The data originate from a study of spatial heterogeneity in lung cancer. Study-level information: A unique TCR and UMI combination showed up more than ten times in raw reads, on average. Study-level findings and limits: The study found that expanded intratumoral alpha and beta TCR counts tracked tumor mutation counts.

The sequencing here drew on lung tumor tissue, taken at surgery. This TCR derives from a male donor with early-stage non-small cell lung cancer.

CDR3 sequence (DNA): TGTGCCAGCAGCTCCCGGGACAGGGGGTCCTACAATGAGCAGTTCTTC. Translated: CASSSRDRGSYNEQFF. The gene calls are TRBV11-3 and TRBJ2-1; TRBD1 matches 11 bases. V lost 4 bases, J lost 1 base, and 3 bases stayed unmatched. Germline-derived CDR1 and CDR2 are SGHNT and YENEEA. The CDR3 has 16 amino acids.